This TCR beta chain was retrieved from a study of cytomegalovirus exposure and HLA in healthy donors. The study ran its PCR with 60 Vbeta and 13 Jbeta primers. Only in-frame clones appear in the TCRdb table, and some are missing; sequencing was by immunoSEQ multiplex PCR. The table records roughly 80,000 clones, 65% to 85% of them present only once. As concerns this clone: The antigen is not known.

Overall study results and limits: Researchers reported in a later analysis that a missense DCLRE1C variant was tied to TCR beta V- and J-gene trimming.

The CDR3 is made up of 14 amino acids. From germline, CDR1 is LGHNA and CDR2 YSLEER. J was trimmed by 16 bases and V by 0 bases; bases with no gene match: 9. The V call is TRBV4-3, the J call TRBJ2-4; 10 nucleotides agree with TRBD1. This clonotype was obtained from a woman aged 40 to 50 in good health and CMV-seropositive. The sequencing sample was made of PBMCs. The CDR3 nucleotides read TGCGCCAGCAGCCAAGATGATGGACAGGGGGATCCCTACTTC. This encodes CASSQDDGQGDPYF.